The rows below give T cell receptor beta chains drawn from one sample of a study of T cell responses to AZD1222 COVID-19 vaccine. TCRdb's copy holds only in-frame clones and misses some; the assay was immunoSEQ multiplex PCR. The sample has 100,000 or so clones, about nine tenths seen once. Sequenced here: peripheral blood, sampled on day 0 of AZD1222 vaccination. These receptors originate from an adult in good health. Both conserved end residues are part of each CDR3. The order of the fields is clone size, J gene, D gene, V gene, CDR3 length, CDR3 protein, CDR3 DNA. D genes are given only for firm matches. Where a row states a size, it is once, few, many or the class of an expanded clone; other rows omit it.

NA,TRBJ2-2,TRBD2,TRBV19,15,CASSRDYSNTGELFF,TGTGCCAGTAGCCGGGACTACTCGAACACCGGGGAGCTGTTTTTT
once,TRBJ1-1,NA,TRBV7-2,14,CASSLEGPNTEAFF,TGTGCCAGCAGCTTAGAAGGACCTAACACTGAAGCTTTCTTT
NA,TRBJ1-5,NA,TRBV24-1,16,CATSDPRLGSNQPQHF,TGTGCCACCAGTGACCCAAGACTGGGTAGCAATCAGCCCCAGCATTTT
once,TRBJ2-2,NA,TRBV28,15,CASSKQGLLTGELFF,TGTGCCAGCAGTAAACAGGGACTACTAACCGGGGAGCTGTTTTTT
NA,TRBJ1-6,NA,TRBV5-1,15,CASSLAGVGYSPLHF,TGCGCCAGCAGCTTGGCAGGGGTTGGATACTCACCCCTCCACTTT
NA,TRBJ2-1,TRBD2,TRBV28,15,CASSFRASGLDEQFF,TGTGCCAGCAGTTTCAGGGCTAGCGGGCTCGATGAGCAGTTCTTC
NA,TRBJ2-7,TRBD2,TRBV2,14,CASSGTSGPYEQYF,TGTGCCAGCAGTGGGACTAGCGGCCCCTACGAGCAGTACTTC
NA,TRBJ1-4,NA,TRBV18,15,CASSPLRDSSEKLFF,TGTGCCAGCTCACCACTCCGGGATTCGAGTGAAAAACTGTTTTTT
NA,TRBJ2-3,NA,TRBV10-2,12,CASSRDAPPQYF,TGCGCCAGCAGCCGCGATGCCCCCCCGCAGTATTTT
NA,TRBJ1-1,NA,TRBV5-8,13,CASSFSLRGRAFF,TGTGCCAGCAGCTTCTCGTTGAGGGGTCGAGCTTTCTTT
NA,TRBJ1-2,TRBD1,TRBV30,14,CAWEPGQGAGGYTF,TGTGCCTGGGAACCGGGACAGGGGGCGGGCGGCTACACCTTC
NA,TRBJ1-1,NA,TRBV19,15,CASSIVRPGNTEAFF,TGTGCCAGTAGTATAGTACGTCCGGGGAACACTGAAGCTTTCTTT